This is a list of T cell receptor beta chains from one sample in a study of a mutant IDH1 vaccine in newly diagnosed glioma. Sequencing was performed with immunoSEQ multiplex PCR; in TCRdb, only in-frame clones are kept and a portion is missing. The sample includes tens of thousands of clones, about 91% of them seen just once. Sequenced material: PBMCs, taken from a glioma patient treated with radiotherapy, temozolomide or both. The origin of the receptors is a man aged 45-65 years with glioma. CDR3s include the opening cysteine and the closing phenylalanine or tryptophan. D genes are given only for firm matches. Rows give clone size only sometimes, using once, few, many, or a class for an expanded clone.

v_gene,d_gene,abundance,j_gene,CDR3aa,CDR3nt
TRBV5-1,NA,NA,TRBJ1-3,CASSGTSNSGNTIYF,TGCGCCAGCAGCGGTACCTCGAATTCTGGAAACACCATATATTTT
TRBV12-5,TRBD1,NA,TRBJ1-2,CASGPQGDDGYTF,TGTGCTAGTGGCCCGCAGGGGGATGATGGCTACACCTTC
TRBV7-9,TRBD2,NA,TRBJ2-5,CASSLVAGVQETQYF,TGTGCCAGCAGCCTAGTAGCGGGGGTCCAAGAGACCCAGTACTTC
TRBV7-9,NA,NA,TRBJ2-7,CASSLGRLGEWGEQYF,TGTGCCAGCAGCTTAGGGCGGTTGGGGGAGTGGGGCGAGCAGTACTTC
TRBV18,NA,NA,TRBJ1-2,CASSPKRARDYGYTF,TGTGCCAGCTCACCGAAAAGGGCCAGGGACTATGGCTACACCTTC
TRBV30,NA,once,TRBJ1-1,CAWSYSRDTEAFF,TGTGCCTGGAGTTACAGTAGGGACACTGAAGCTTTCTTT
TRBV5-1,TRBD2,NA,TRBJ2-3,CASSGGVAGGRTDTQYF,TGCGCCAGCAGCGGCGGGGTAGCGGGGGGGCGGACAGATACGCAGTATTTT
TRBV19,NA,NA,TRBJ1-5,CASSVQVNQPQHF,TGTGCCAGTAGTGTACAGGTCAATCAGCCCCAGCATTTT
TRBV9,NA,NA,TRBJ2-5,CASSARGFEETQYF,TGTGCCAGCAGCGCTCGGGGGTTCGAGGAGACCCAGTACTTC
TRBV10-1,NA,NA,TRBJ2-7,CASSAVQTQSPYEQYF,TGCGCCAGCAGTGCGGTTCAGACTCAGTCACCCTACGAGCAGTACTTC
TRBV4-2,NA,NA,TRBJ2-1,CASSQEGGQQFF,TGTGCCAGCAGCCAAGAGGGGGGACAGCAGTTCTTC
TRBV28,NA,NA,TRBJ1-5,CASTTAPNQPQHF,TGTGCCAGCACGACAGCGCCAAATCAGCCCCAGCATTTT
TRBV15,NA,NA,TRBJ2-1,CATSRGGQGGGNEQFF,TGTGCCACCAGCAGGGGGGGGCAGGGCGGGGGCAATGAGCAGTTCTTC
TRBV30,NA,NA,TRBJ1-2,CAWRAGSRANYGYTF,TGTGCCTGGAGGGCAGGGTCTAGAGCTAACTATGGCTACACCTTC
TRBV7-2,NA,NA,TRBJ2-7,CASSSSGAWTRSYEQYF,TGTGCCAGCAGCTCCTCGGGAGCTTGGACGCGGAGTTACGAGCAGTACTTC
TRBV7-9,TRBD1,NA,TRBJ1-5,CASSLGTGSNQPQHF,TGTGCCAGCAGCTTAGGGACAGGGAGCAATCAGCCCCAGCATTTT
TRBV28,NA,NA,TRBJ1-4,CASSLLRGRTLNEKLFF,TGTGCCAGCAGTTTACTCAGGGGCCGTACCCTAAATGAAAAACTGTTTTTT
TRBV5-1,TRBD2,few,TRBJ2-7,CASSYGTASGSYEQYF,TGCGCCAGCAGCTACGGGACGGCTAGCGGGAGCTACGAGCAGTACTTC
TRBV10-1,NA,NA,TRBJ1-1,CASSESYGTEAFF,TGCGCCAGCAGTGAGTCGTACGGCACTGAAGCTTTCTTT
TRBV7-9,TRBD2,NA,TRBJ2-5,CASSLRTSGFQETQYF,TGTGCCAGCAGCTTAAGAACTAGCGGGTTTCAAGAGACCCAGTACTTC
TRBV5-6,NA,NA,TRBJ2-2,CASSFSESRNTGELFF,TGTGCCAGCAGCTTCAGTGAGAGCCGAAACACCGGGGAGCTGTTTTTT
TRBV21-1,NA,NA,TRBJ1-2,CASSKGRNHFYGYTF,TGTGCCAGCAGCAAAGGTCGGAACCACTTCTATGGCTACACCTTC
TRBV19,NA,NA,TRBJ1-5,CASSLGPKNQPQHF,TGTGCCAGTAGCCTGGGACCTAAAAATCAGCCCCAGCATTTT
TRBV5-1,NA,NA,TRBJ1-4,CASSPGPTNEKLFF,TGCGCCAGCAGCCCGGGCCCAACTAATGAAAAACTGTTTTTT
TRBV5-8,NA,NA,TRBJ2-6,CASGTYSSGANVLTF,TGTGCCAGCGGGACTTATTCATCTGGGGCCAACGTCCTGACTTTC
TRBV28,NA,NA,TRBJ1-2,CASRMVANYGYTF,TGTGCCAGCAGGATGGTAGCTAACTATGGCTACACCTTC
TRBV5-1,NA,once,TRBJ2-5,CASSLRSLQETQYF,TGCGCCAGCAGCTTGAGGTCACTCCAAGAGACCCAGTACTTC
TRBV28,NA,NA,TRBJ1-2,CASSKGYGYTF,TGTGCCAGCAGTAAGGGCTATGGCTACACCTTC
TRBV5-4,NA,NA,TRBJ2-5,CASSALPSGSEQTQYF,TGTGCCAGCAGCGCCCTGCCCTCAGGGTCGGAACAGACCCAGTACTTC
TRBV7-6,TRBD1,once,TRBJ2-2,CASSQGANTGELFF,TGTGCCAGCAGCCAGGGGGCGAACACCGGGGAGCTGTTTTTT
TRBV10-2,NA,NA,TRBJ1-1,CASKGWQEYTEAFF,TGCGCCAGCAAGGGTTGGCAGGAGTACACTGAAGCTTTCTTT